Sequencing of this T cell receptor beta chain was carried out in a study of OX40 agonist ivuxolimab in advanced cancers. Study overall: Hepatocellular carcinoma, melanoma, renal cell or head and neck cancer occurred in dose-escalation patients. Participants could have had prior anti-PD-1, anti-PD-L1 or anti-CTLA-4 therapy, and 40% had some.

Produced via immunoSEQ multiplex PCR; TCRdb's table is partial and in-frame only. The sample includes 50,000 or so clones, about 93% seen only once; the top ten take about 24%. CDR3 length: 18 amino acids. In germline, CDR1 is SNHLY, CDR2 FYNNEI. The V segment lost 4 bases and the J segment 10 bases; nucleotides outside the gene matches: 21. The receptor comes from an adult with an advanced solid tumor such as melanoma, head and neck, liver or kidney cancer. This specimen consisted of CD4+ or CD8+ T cells sorted from blood, obtained in a trial of the OX40 agonist ivuxolimab. The chain combines TRBV2 with TRBJ2-5; 10 bases line up with TRBD2. The CDR3 protein is CASSGLLAGVPFRRDQYF. As DNA, the CDR3 is TGTGCCAGCAGTGGTCTTCTAGCGGGAGTTCCCTTCAGGAGAGACCAGTACTTC.